These T cell receptor beta chains were read from a single sample in a study of T-cell memory formation after mild COVID-19. TCRdb re-derived calls from the 5' RACE reads in MiXCR, one entry per CDR3 protein. The data show roughly 350,000 distinct CDR3 sequences, 20% to 25% seen once. The sequenced sample was PBMCs or a T cell subset sorted from them (not recorded which). The receptors were gathered from an adult woman who had mild COVID-19 (a few samples of this study predate the infection). Cell type and time point are not known. The CDR3 runs from the conserved cysteine through the conserved F or W.

>TRBJ1-4|16|TRBV7-9
CASSLLSGTGSGKLFF
>TRBJ2-5|15|TRBV7-9
CASSLAEAAQETQYF
>TRBJ2-5|15|TRBV10-3
CAISDGGGAGETQYF
>TRBJ2-7|15|TRBV12-3/TRBV12-4
CASSFRDGRTYEQYF
>TRBJ1-1|14|TRBV7-9
CASSSPDRTAGTFF
>TRBJ2-7|14|TRBV5-4
CASSSRTGLDEQYF
>TRBJ1-1|12|TRBV12-3/TRBV12-4
CASSLVGEYAFF
>TRBJ2-2|15|TRBV5-1
CASSQTSGGTGELFF
>TRBJ1-2|16|TRBV4-3
CASSQEVSIGPGGYTF
>TRBJ1-2|14|TRBV5-4
CASSFRWGPGGYTF
>TRBJ1-2|13|TRBV12-3/TRBV12-4
CASSQTGIYGYTF
>TRBJ1-2|12|TRBV30
CAWTPGAYGYTF
>TRBJ2-7|16|TRBV4-3
CASSLSKAGGSYEQYF
>TRBJ1-2|17|TRBV5-4
CASSIKMRGQGAGGYTF
>TRBJ1-2|13|TRBV5-1
CASSSDRVYGYTF
>TRBJ2-1|13|TRBV19
CASSMIGEAEQFF
>TRBJ1-5|13|TRBV27
CASSLMGRQPQHF
>TRBJ1-1|15|TRBV12-3/TRBV12-4
CASSSQGAGATEAFF
>TRBJ2-2|13|TRBV24-1
CATSDGGRGELFF
>TRBJ2-7|14|TRBV29-1
CSVEELVGGGEQYF
>TRBJ2-7|14|TRBV5-1
CASSPLQGTYEQYF
>TRBJ2-1|15|TRBV7-9
CASSPPGGSYNEQFF
>TRBJ1-4|14|TRBV20-1
CSAWSRDRAEKLFF
>TRBJ2-7|16|TRBV7-6
CASSLEARGGSYEQYF
>TRBJ2-3|15|TRBV12-3/TRBV12-4
CASSPRARGTDTQYF
>TRBJ2-7|14|TRBV15
CATSRTSGTTEQYF
>TRBJ2-7|14|TRBV4-2
CASSRGQNLGEQYF
>TRBJ2-1|16|TRBV29-1
CSVGPLGSALGSEQFF
>TRBJ2-2|16|TRBV6-4
CASSDGGGANTGELFF
>TRBJ2-5|14|TRBV18
CASSPDGQGKTQYF
>TRBJ1-2|16|TRBV5-1
CASSPGPERPNYGYTF
>TRBJ2-7|13|TRBV10-3
CATLPGANYEQYF
>TRBJ1-5|13|TRBV12-3/TRBV12-4
CASSLAPQGIQHF
>TRBJ2-5|16|TRBV4-3
CASSQDLAGGRETQYF
>TRBJ1-5|15|TRBV20-1
CSARLTGVSNQPQHF
>TRBJ2-1|16|TRBV15
CATSRAWTGSGHEQFF
>TRBJ2-5|16|TRBV27
CASSSNPGRTLETQYF